The 14 T cell receptor beta chains below all came from one sample that was sequenced in a study of blood T cell repertoires in COVID-19. Sequencing used immunoSEQ multiplex PCR; TCRdb keeps in-frame clones, though not all of them. Among approximately 480,000 clones listed, roughly nine tenths were seen once. The sequenced material came from peripheral blood. The receptors were gathered from a young man with COVID-19, enrolled during active disease.

The CDR3 here is CASSFTGGKAGELFF. In DNA, the CDR3 is TGTGCCAGCAGTTTCACAGGGGGGAAAGCCGGGGAGCTGTTTTTT. V usage is TRBV6-5 and J usage is TRBJ2-2; 8 nucleotides align to TRBD1. V shed 4 bases, J shed 6 bases, and the junction held 7 bases outside the gene matches. Per the germline V gene, CDR1 is MNHEY and CDR2 is SVGAGI. The CDR3 runs to 15 residues.

This sequence joins TRBV7-2 and TRBJ2-1; D remains unclear. CDR3 length: 14 amino acids. Germline CDR1 reads SGHTA; CDR2 reads FQGNSA. Between the trimmed V and J ends, which lost 5 bases and 9 bases, there was a span of 17 bases. CDR3 in amino acids: CASSPPSIHREQFF. The CDR3 DNA reads as TGTGCCAGCAGCCCCCCCAGTATTCACCGTGAGCAGTTCTTC.

There are a few counts of this clone. The chain links TRBV5-6 to TRBJ1-2; TRBD1 is a possible D gene (5 bases). Trimming removed 2 bases from V and 3 bases from J, with 20 bases in between. The CDR3 extends over 17 amino acids. Looked up from germline, CDR1 is SGHDT and CDR2 is YYEEEE. The CDR3 DNA reads TGTGCCAGCAGCTTCCCAATAGCCCCAGGGTTGGACTATGGCTACACCTTC. Amino acids: CASSFPIAPGLDYGYTF.

The J gene is TRBJ1-1, the V gene TRBV5-1, with 7 bases aligning to TRBD1. The CDR3 covers 15 residues. V dropped 0 bases and J dropped 5; count of bases not matched to a gene: 7. Germline CDR1 SGHRS, CDR2 YFSETQ. As DNA, the CDR3 is TGCGCCAGCAGCTTGGTGGCAGGGGGGCAGACTGAAGCTTTCTTT. Residues: CASSLVAGGQTEAFF.

This chain connects TRBV5-1 to TRBJ2-7; a weak D match, TRBD1 (6 bases). Germline V gives CDR1 SGHRS, CDR2 YFSETQ. V dropped 2 bases and J dropped 1 base, with 7 bases sitting between them. This CDR3 is 13 amino acids long. CDR3 amino acids: CASSFDRSYEQYF. CDR3 nucleotide sequence: TGCGCCAGCAGCTTTGACAGGTCCTACGAGCAGTACTTC.

The rearrangement joins TRBV5-4 to TRBJ2-1; 8 positions agree with TRBD2. J lost 4 bases, V lost 3 bases, and 9 bases had no gene match. The germline V gene has CDR1 SGHNT and CDR2 YYREEE (reference sequence). The CDR3 covers 16 residues. For the CDR3, the DNA is TGTGCCAGCAGCTCAACTAGCGGTGACAAATACAATGAGCAGTTCTTC. Its translation: CASSSTSGDKYNEQFF.

V usage is TRBV5-4 and J usage is TRBJ2-1, with 9 bases matching TRBD1. Trimming at V came to 5 bases and at J to 5 bases, leaving 11 bases not matched to a gene. The CDR3 sequence is 16 residues long. Germline CDR1 is SGHNT and CDR2 is YYREEE (reference sequence). The chain's CDR3 is CASRPRSGTGNNEQFF. The CDR3 coding sequence is TGTGCCAGCAGACCCAGGTCAGGGACAGGGAACAATGAGCAGTTCTTC.

The gene calls are TRBV30 and TRBJ1-6; 7 bases match TRBD1. The CDR3 runs to 13 residues. Germline V gene sequence: CDR1 GTSNPN, CDR2 SVGIG (reference sequence). With V trimmed by 3 bases and J by 4 bases, 0 bases remained unmatched. CDR3 protein: CAWRGQYNSPLHF. In DNA form, the CDR3 reads TGTGCCTGGAGGGGACAGTATAATTCACCCCTCCACTTT.

The CDR3 here is CASSSYLRLGANVLTF. The CDR3 nucleotides are TGTGCCAGCAGTTCGTACCTCAGACTTGGGGCCAACGTCCTGACTTTC. The chain links TRBV6-6 to TRBJ2-6, with D hard to call. This CDR3 is 16 amino acids long. Trimming shortened V by 4 bases and J by 3 bases, and 13 bases separated the two germline ends. The germline gives CDR1 MNHNY, CDR2 SVGAGI (reference sequence).

The CDR3 sequence: CASSAVTGTDTQYF. CDR3 DNA: TGTGCCAGCAGCGCCGTGACAGGGACAGATACGCAGTATTTT. The chain carries TRBV5-6 and TRBJ2-3, with 7 positions matching TRBD1. The CDR3 sequence is 14 residues long. CDR1 and CDR2 from the germline V gene are SGHDT and YYEEEE. V trimming: 4 bases; J trimming: 3 bases; junction bases outside the gene matches: 5.

A single count supports this clone. This CDR3 is CASSLIEGNYGYTF. CDR3 sequence (DNA): TGTGCCAGCAGCTTAATAGAGGGTAACTATGGCTACACCTTC. The V call is TRBV7-9, the J call TRBJ1-2; D is ambiguous. The CDR3 totals 14 residues. Germline V gives CDR1 SEHNR, CDR2 FQNEAQ (reference sequence). V was pared by 2 bases and J by 1 base, with 8 bases between.

The V and J genes are TRBV5-1 and TRBJ1-4; the D gene is possibly TRBD1 (6 bases). The CDR3 has 15 amino acids. Germline values: CDR1 SGHRS, CDR2 YFSETQ. V lost 0 bases to trimming and J lost 8 bases, with 14 bases between them. CDR3 sequence: CASSLAPGDEEKLFF. The CDR3 bases are TGCGCCAGCAGCTTGGCCCCAGGGGATGAGGAAAAACTGTTTTTT.

The chain uses TRBV10-2 and TRBJ2-2; 7 bases agree with TRBD2. The ends lost 8 bases at V and 6 bases at J; junction bases unmatched: 3. This CDR3 is 12 amino acids long. Germline V CDR1 and CDR2: WSHSY, SAAADI. CDR3 amino acids: CASRGGAGELFF. CDR3 in DNA: TGCGCCAGCCGTGGGGGGGCCGGGGAGCTGTTTTTT.

The J gene is TRBJ1-2, the V gene TRBV5-1; no clear D. Trimming shortened V by 6 bases and J by 1 base, and 7 bases separated the two germline ends. Germline V gives CDR1 SGHRS, CDR2 YFSETQ. CDR3 size: 12 residues. CDR3 DNA sequence: TGCGCCAGCATGCCAGATAACTATGGCTACACCTTC. It yields the protein CASMPDNYGYTF. Looking up the rest from reference TRBV5-1 and TRBJ1-2 gives the full variable domain: KAGVTQTPRYLIKTRGQQVTLSCSPISGHRSVSWYQQTPGQGLQFLFEYFSETQRNKGNFPGRFSGRQFSNSRSEMNVSTLELGDSALYLCASMPDNYGYTFGSGTRLTVV.